This T cell receptor (beta chain) was profiled in a study of T-cell reconstitution after alpha-beta-depleted transplantation in children. Study results and limitations: In some patients, recipient T cells and intrathymic progenitors surviving conditioning explained high day-60 diversity. It was newly produced T cells that mostly accounted for T-cell counts and diversity one year after transplant. There were reportedly several hundred expanded graft clones from which alpha-beta T cells came about two months after transplant.

Unique molecular identifiers were incorporated during preparation of the TCRbeta library. TCRdb re-called the PCR reads through MiXCR, storing one row per CDR3 protein. The sample gives about 260,000 distinct CDR3 sequences, roughly 10% of which show up once; 23% is in the top ten. This clonotype was recorded many times. Its antigen is not identified. The ends were cut back, 3 bases at V and 0 bases at J, with 12 bases in the middle. The V gene's germline CDR1 is SGHAT and CDR2 FQNNGV. The CDR3 covers 15 residues. The sample was peripheral blood, taken 180 days after TCRalphabeta/CD19-depleted stem cell transplant. The sequence was obtained from a male patient under 10 years old who had a stem cell transplant for chronic granulomatous disease, so the T cells may come from the graft donor. J is TRBJ2-7 and V is TRBV11-2; a possible D gene is TRBD2 (6 bases). The CDR3 DNA reads TGTGCCAGCAGCTTCTACGGGGGTCTCTCCTACGAGCAGTACTTC. Protein product: CASSFYGGLSYEQYF.